This entry lists 10 T cell receptor beta chains sequenced from one sample in a study of OX40 agonist ivuxolimab in advanced cancers. TCRdb's table, derived via immunoSEQ multiplex PCR, lists solely in-frame clones and lacks some. The table shows 70,000 to 85,000 clones, with 70% to 90% occurring only once. Here the sequenced sample was CD4+ or CD8+ T cells sorted from blood, taken in a trial of the OX40 agonist ivuxolimab. The source is an adult with an advanced solid tumor such as melanoma, head and neck, liver or kidney cancer.

This clone occurred once. The chain carries TRBV7-9 and TRBJ1-1; tentatively, D is TRBD1 (5 bases). Germline assignment: CDR1 SEHNR and CDR2 FQNEAQ (reference sequence). V shed 2 bases and J shed 4 bases, with 14 bases lying between them. The CDR3 is 15 amino acids. CDR3 sequence: CASSLRGIISTEAFF. The CDR3 bases are TGTGCCAGCAGCTTAAGGGGAATAATTAGCACTGAAGCTTTCTTT.

In this sample, this clone turned up once. The rearrangement links TRBV30 to TRBJ1-2; the match to TRBD1 covers 7 bases. The CDR3 runs 13 residues. CDR1 is GTSNPN, CDR2 SVGIG, per germline (reference sequence). Trimming took 3 bases from V and 7 from J; bases not matched to a gene: 8. CDR3 nucleotides: TGTGCCTGGAGCCCCAGTACAGGGGCTGGCTACACCTTC. It yields the protein CAWSPSTGAGYTF. Filled out from reference TRBV30 and TRBJ1-2, the complete variable domain reads SQTIHQWPATLVQPVGSPLSLECTVEGTSNPNLYWYRQAAGRGLQLLFYSVGIGQISSEVPQNLSASRPQDRQFILSSKKLLLSDSGFYLCAWSPSTGAGYTFGSGTRLTVV.

The chain joins TRBV27 to TRBJ1-4; perhaps TRBD1 as D (5 bases). From germline, CDR1 is MNHEY and CDR2 SMNVEV (reference sequence). V was trimmed by 7 bases and J by 4 bases, leaving 22 bases between them. This CDR3 spans 17 amino acids. CDR3 region: CASIDKSGDVSNEKLFF. Written as DNA, the CDR3 is TGTGCCAGCATCGATAAATCCGGGGACGTGAGTAATGAAAAACTGTTTTTT.

The chain couples TRBV4-1 to TRBJ1-6; 7 bases are a match to TRBD1. The CDR3 spans 17 residues. J gave up 3 bases and V 0 bases, and 5 bases lay outside the gene matches. The germline CDR1 and CDR2 sequences are MGHRA and YSYEKL. The CDR3 nucleotides are TGCGCCAGCAGCCAAGATGGGGACAGATTCTATAATTCACCCCTCCACTTT. Its translation is CASSQDGDRFYNSPLHF.

CDR3 amino acids: CASSFMQGAAGNTIYF. The CDR3 nucleotides read TGCGCCAGCAGCTTTATGCAGGGGGCGGCTGGAAACACCATATATTTT. The chain couples TRBV5-1 to TRBJ1-3; 8 positions match TRBD1. Germline-derived CDR1 and CDR2 are SGHRS and YFSETQ. The CDR3 extends over 16 amino acids. V trimming: 2 bases; J trimming: 2 bases; junction bases outside the gene matches: 6.

The V and J genes are TRBV30 and TRBJ2-7; D ambiguous. The length of the CDR3 is 13 residues. Germline CDR1 GTSNPN, CDR2 SVGIG (reference sequence). V gave up 3 bases and J gave up 2 bases, with 11 bases separating them. The DNA of the CDR3 is TGTGCCTGGAGCGCAGGCGAAACCTACGAGCAGTACTTC. Its translation: CAWSAGETYEQYF.

The chain has TRBV27 and TRBJ2-7, with 11 nucleotides matching TRBD2. The CDR3 is 17 amino acids. J lost 3 bases, V lost 4 bases, and 11 bases had no gene match. CDR1 is MNHEY, CDR2 SMNVEV, per germline (reference sequence). The CDR3 reads CASSSSLPTSGSYEQYF. CDR3 nucleotides: TGTGCCAGCAGTTCTTCCCTTCCTACTAGCGGGAGCTACGAGCAGTACTTC.

The rearrangement uses TRBV6-1 and TRBJ2-3, with 14 bases fitting TRBD2. With 4 bases clipped from V and 4 bases from J, the junction kept 1 base outside the gene matches. The V gene's germline CDR1 is MNHNS and CDR2 SASEGT. The CDR3 is made up of 15 amino acids. The CDR3 protein is CASSGLAGGPDTQYF. The CDR3 DNA sequence: TGTGCCAGCAGTGGACTAGCGGGGGGGCCAGATACGCAGTATTTT.

CDR3 sequence reads: CASSLAASTAAPYEQYF. DNA for the CDR3: TGCGCCAGCAGCTTGGCCGCGTCGACTGCGGCCCCCTACGAGCAGTACTTC. The chain employs TRBV5-1 and TRBJ2-7; D ambiguous. Germline assignment: CDR1 SGHRS and CDR2 YFSETQ. Trimming removed 0 bases from V and 2 bases from J, with 18 bases in between. The CDR3 consists of 17 residues.

A single count supports this clone. V usage is TRBV28 and J usage is TRBJ1-6; tentative D call: TRBD1 (6 bases). Germline CDR1 and CDR2: MDHEN and SYDVKM. The CDR3 spans 16 residues. V was shortened by 5 bases and J by 0 bases, with 11 bases between the two germline ends. In nucleotides, the CDR3 is TGTGCCAGCAGTACCCAGGGGAACTCCTATAATTCACCCCTCCACTTT. Translation gives CASSTQGNSYNSPLHF. Full variable domain (missing parts from reference TRBV28 and TRBJ1-6): DVKVTQSSRYLVKRTGEKVFLECVQDMDHENMFWYRQDPGLGLRLIYFSYDVKMKEKGDIPEGYSVSREKKERFSLILESASTNQTSMYLCASSTQGNSYNSPLHFGNGTRLTVT.